The rows below give T cell receptor beta chains drawn from one sample of a study of response to subunit inactivated influenza vaccine. TCRdb reprocessed the RT-PCR reads via MiXCR and lists one record per CDR3 protein. This sample has a few hundred thousand distinct CDR3 sequences, with about 14% found just once. The specimen comprised PBMCs from blood, sampled roughly 12 days after vaccination. These receptors were obtained from a man in his forties or fifties who received an inactivated influenza vaccine. Each CDR3 is given with its conserved first and last residue. Fields, in order: clone size, J gene, D gene, V gene, CDR3 protein, CDR3 DNA. D genes are given only for firm matches. Clone size is shown for a subset of rows, as once, few, many or a class of expanded clone.

few	TRBJ2-3	-	TRBV5-1	CASSWQGGTDTQYF	TGCGCCAGCAGTTGGCAGGGCGGCACAGATACGCAGTATTTT
many	TRBJ1-1	-	TRBV7-2	CASSLNPEGEAFF	TGTGCCAGCAGCTTAAATCCGGAGGGTGAAGCTTTCTTT
few	TRBJ2-1	TRBD1	TRBV3-1	CASSQFQDRADNEQFF	TGTGCCAGCAGTCAGTTCCAGGACAGGGCCGACAATGAGCAGTTCTTC
-	TRBJ2-5	TRBD1	TRBV20-1	CSATLPTGEETQYF	TGCAGTGCTACCCTCCCGACAGGGGAAGAGACCCAGTACTTC
-	TRBJ2-3	TRBD1	TRBV20-1	CSATGTGRTDTQYF	TGCAGTGCGACCGGGACAGGGCGGACAGATACGCAGTATTTT
-	TRBJ2-1	TRBD2	TRBV6-1	CASTPQRGGYNEQFF	TGTGCCAGCACCCCTCAGCGGGGGGGATACAATGAGCAGTTCTTC
-	TRBJ1-1	-	TRBV18	CASSPPQGLNTEAFF	TGTGCCAGCTCACCTCCACAGGGCCTGAACACTGAAGCTTTCTTT
few	TRBJ2-2	TRBD1	TRBV5-1	CASSTTGPGELFF	TGCGCCAGCAGCACGACAGGGCCCGGGGAGCTGTTTTTT
-	TRBJ2-2	TRBD2	TRBV28	CASSDGLAGAGELFF	TGTGCCAGCAGTGACGGACTAGCGGGGGCCGGGGAGCTGTTTTTT
-	TRBJ2-7	-	TRBV6-5	CASSYSIRKGGYEQYF	TGTGCCAGCAGTTACTCTATAAGAAAAGGGGGCTACGAGCAGTACTTC
few	TRBJ2-4	-	TRBV27	CASSRTIAKNIQYF	TGTGCCAGCAGCCGGACCATAGCCAAAAACATTCAGTACTTC
-	TRBJ2-1	-	TRBV21-1	CASSNTPRRTGVYNEQFF	TGTGCCAGCAGCAACACCCCTCGCAGAACCGGGGTCTACAATGAGCAGTTCTTC
many	TRBJ2-7	TRBD2	TRBV7-8	CASRNGRFSYEQYF	TGTGCCAGCAGGAACGGGAGGTTCTCCTACGAGCAGTACTTC
few	TRBJ1-1	-	TRBV20-1	CSAILGRGPTEAFF	TGCAGTGCCATCCTCGGACGCGGCCCGACTGAAGCTTTCTTT
few	TRBJ1-4	TRBD1	TRBV4-1	CASSQDPGTGANEKLFF	TGCGCCAGCAGCCAAGATCCCGGGACAGGGGCCAATGAAAAACTGTTTTTT
few	TRBJ2-3	-	TRBV7-8	CASSLLAADTQYF	TGTGCCAGCAGCTTACTAGCCGCAGATACGCAGTATTTT
many	TRBJ1-5	-	TRBV29-1	CSTAENSNQPQHF	TGCAGCACCGCAGAGAATAGCAATCAGCCCCAGCATTTT